Each of the 10 T cell receptor beta chains below was sequenced from the same sample in a study of T cells in Graves' hyperthyroidism and ophthalmopathy. Researchers amplified the TCR beta CDR3 regions from RNA transcripts. The HTBI primer set served for first-round RT-PCR of the TCR CDR3. TCRdb recomputed calls from the multiplex PCR reads with MiXCR, one row per CDR3 protein. Of 480,000 or so distinct CDR3 sequences listed, 46% are singletons. The sequencing sample was made of peripheral blood or thyroid tissue (not recorded which). These receptor sequences come from an adult woman with Graves' disease, either hyperthyroidism or ophthalmopathy (not recorded which).

Only a few counts were recorded for this clonotype. The chain recombines TRBV12-5 with TRBJ2-2; tentative D call: TRBD1 (6 bases). Germline V gene lookup returns CDR1 LGHNT and CDR2 FRNRAP. This CDR3 is 14 amino acids long. Trimming removed 1 base from V and 7 bases from J, with 10 bases in between. The CDR3 region has the DNA TGTGCTAGTGGTTTGGCAGGGGTAAACGGGGAGCTGTTTTTT. Translation: CASGLAGVNGELFF.

In the case of this clonotype: One end of the junction varies from germline; a read error may be responsible. The chain joins TRBV29-1 to TRBJ2-3; D unclear. This CDR3 has 14 amino acids. The V gene's germline CDR1 is SQVTM and CDR2 ANQGSEA. In DNA form, the CDR3 reads TGCAGCGGTACCGGCGGAATCAGCACAGATACGCAGTGTTTT. Translated: CSGTGGISTDTQCF.

The rearrangement links TRBV7-9 to TRBJ1-1; D ambiguous. Germline V gene lookup returns CDR1 SEHNR and CDR2 FQNEAQ (reference sequence). Trimming shortened V by 6 bases and J by 0 bases, and 23 bases separated the two germline ends. The length of the CDR3 is 18 residues. CDR3 DNA: TGTGCCAGCAGTTACCGGGTCAGAATCAATCTACTGAACACTGAAGCTTTCTTT. Encoded protein: CASSYRVRINLLNTEAFF.

This clonotype came up a few times. This chain joins TRBV15 and TRBJ2-6; D uncertain. The germline V gene has CDR1 LNHNV and CDR2 YYDKDF (reference sequence). The CDR3 consists of 14 residues. The germline V and J ends were trimmed by 3 bases and 4 bases, with 7 bases remaining between them. The chain's CDR3 is CATSSHRGANVLTF. The CDR3 nucleotides read TGTGCCACCAGCAGCCACCGAGGGGCCAACGTCCTGACTTTC.

This clonotype appeared a few times. V usage is TRBV13 and J usage is TRBJ2-7, with 7 bases lining up with TRBD2. CDR1 and CDR2 from the germline V gene are PRHDT and FYEKMQ (reference sequence). V trimming: 8 bases; J trimming: 3 bases; junction bases outside the gene matches: 7. The CDR3 contains 13 residues. CDR3 amino acids: CASAAGGSYEQYF. The CDR3 nucleotides read TGTGCCAGCGCCGCCGGGGGGAGCTACGAGCAGTACTTC.

The rearrangement uses TRBV7-3 and TRBJ2-7, with TRBD1 matching 10 bases. The CDR3 is 15 amino acids. V was pared by 2 bases and J by 6 bases, with 7 bases of the junction left unmatched. CDR1 SGHTA and CDR2 FQGTGA come from the germline V gene. CDR3 sequence reads: CASSLSTGGLGEQYF. As DNA, the CDR3 is TGTGCCAGCAGCTTATCGACAGGGGGCCTCGGCGAGCAGTACTTC. Looking up the rest from reference TRBV7-3 and TRBJ2-7 gives the full variable domain: GAGVSQTPSNKVTEKGKYVELRCDPISGHTALYWYRQSLGQGPEFLIYFQGTGAADDSGLPNDRFFAVRPEGSVSTLKIQRTERGDSAVYLCASSLSTGGLGEQYFGPGTRLTVT.

This clonotype has only one observation. A much larger clone is a single base away; this may be a read error. The chain combines TRBV12-3 or TRBV12-4 with TRBJ1-4; D unclear. This CDR3 region has 14 residues. Trimming removed 2 bases from V and 3 bases from J, with 7 bases in between. The CDR3 nucleotides are TGTGCCAGCAGTTTATGGGCAGCTAATGAAAAACTGTTTTTT. Translated: CASSLWAANEKLFF.

V is TRBV2 and J is TRBJ1-5; D call uncertain. This CDR3 is 16 amino acids long. V gave up 3 bases and J gave up 0 bases, with 12 bases separating them. The V gene's germline CDR1 is SNHLY and CDR2 FYNNEI. In nucleotides, the CDR3 is TGTGCCAGCAGTGATACAGTGATATATAGCAATCAGCCCCAGCATTTT. Residues: CASSDTVIYSNQPQHF.

This clonotype occurred a few times. CDR3 region: CATRGGTEAFF. The CDR3, as DNA: TGTGCCACAAGAGGAGGTACTGAAGCTTTCTTT. V and J are TRBV24-1 and TRBJ1-1; D gene uncertain. This CDR3 region has 11 residues. Trimming shortened V by 10 bases and J by 5 bases, and 10 bases separated the two germline ends. The germline V gene has CDR1 KGHDR and CDR2 SFDVKD.

Remarks on this clonotype: A read error is likely, as this CDR3 ends without the conserved phenylalanine or tryptophan. Because the CDR3's place on the DNA is in doubt, the DNA is left out and the CDR3 is given as listed by TCRdb. The rearrangement joins TRBV6-1 to TRBJ1-3; the table calls TRBD1, which could not be checked here. The CDR3 is 10 amino acids long, termini counted. Germline loops: CDR1 MNHNS, CDR2 SASEGT. The CDR3 loop is CASSDGSRAA.